This T cell receptor beta chain was recorded in a study of post-analysis software for immune sequencing data. Study as a whole: Multiple sclerosis in the patients followed relapsing-remitting, secondary progressive and progressive-relapsing courses. The study's findings and limits: Multiple sclerosis patients showed significantly lower normalized Chao1 diversity than controls did. Patients used roughly five TRBV segments, including TRBV5-6, TRBV5-1 and TRBV20-1, more often than controls. Under the F measure, samples that were prepared in one batch clustered strongly together.

About this clonotype itself: Its antigen is unknown.

The CDR3 is 16 amino acids. Germline V gives CDR1 DFQATT, CDR2 SNEGSKA (reference sequence). V lost 1 base and J 6 bases, leaving 21 bases between the germline ends. The authors incorporated unique molecular identifiers into the TCR beta cDNA libraries. The authors obtained roughly 0.5 million cDNA molecules from roughly 1.1 to 9.2 million T cells. TCRdb ran MiXCR on the PCR reads and lists one entry per CDR3 protein. The sample records 700,000 to 800,000 distinct CDR3 sequences, roughly 30% being singletons. The origin of this receptor is a girl aged 10-17 years with multiple sclerosis. The sample was blood. V usage is TRBV20-1 and J usage is TRBJ1-2, with D possibly matching TRBD1 (6 bases). The CDR3 coding sequence is TGCAGTGCTAGAGTATCGTTATTAGGGGACAAACATGGCTACACCTTC. It is translated as CSARVSLLGDKHGYTF.